Following are 14 T cell receptor beta chains from one sample sequenced in a study of T cells in Graves' hyperthyroidism and ophthalmopathy (dated by TCRdb to about 2019). The method was multiplex PCR. The instrument was an Illumina HiSeq 2000. The TCR beta CDR3 regions were amplified from RNA transcripts. The first round of RT-PCR for the TCR CDR3 was performed with the HTBI primer set and the Qiagen OneStep RT-PCR kit. In-frame beta chains were kept once TCRdb had trimmed the public reads at Q25 with fastp and called clones with MiXCR. For every CDR3 protein sequence, its rows merge into one entry that carries the most common genes and DNA. Here the sample has under 250,000 distinct CDR3 sequences; approximately 23% occur a single time. The top ten clonotypes cover around 40% of the sample. Sequencing used blood. The receptors originated from a woman in her forties with Graves' ophthalmopathy.

The chain couples TRBV18 to TRBJ1-2; possible D gene TRBD1, 6 bases. This CDR3 region has 15 residues. V shed 6 bases and J shed 3 bases, with 17 bases lying between them. The germline gives CDR1 KGHSH, CDR2 LQKENI. CDR3 in DNA: TGTGCCAGCTCCTCCCTCTACAGGGCGGACTATGGCTACACCTTC. Protein sequence: CASSSLYRADYGYTF.

This clonotype was counted between two and nine times. The chain is built from TRBV5-1 and TRBJ2-2; 7 bases align to TRBD2. Germline CDR1 reads SGHRS; CDR2 reads YFSETQ. The CDR3 has 15 amino acids. The ends lost 4 bases at V and 6 bases at J; junction bases unmatched: 9. The CDR3 DNA sequence: TGCGCCAGCAGCCCCGGGGAGGGGTGGTCCGGGGAGCTGTTTTTT. Translated: CASSPGEGWSGELFF.

The chain couples TRBV27 to TRBJ1-2; D possibly corresponds to TRBD1 (5 bases). V lost 8 bases, J lost 3 bases, and 19 bases lay in between. This CDR3 has 15 residues. The germline gives CDR1 MNHEY, CDR2 SMNVEV (reference sequence). CDR3 residues: CASASGETSHYGYTF. DNA of the CDR3: TGTGCCAGCGCTTCGGGGGAGACATCACACTATGGCTACACCTTC.

In this sample, this clonotype turned up many times. The gene calls are TRBV27 and TRBJ2-7; D remains ambiguous. CDR3 length: 16 residues. With 6 bases removed from V and 0 bases from J, the gap between germline ends came to 18 bases. Germline values: CDR1 MNHEY, CDR2 SMNVEV (reference sequence). The CDR3 DNA reads TGTGCCAGCAGATCCTTGTCCGGGCAGAGCTCCTACGAGCAGTACTTC. It translates to CASRSLSGQSSYEQYF.

The table lists this clonotype with a few counts. This sequence joins TRBV19 and TRBJ2-5; possible D gene TRBD1, 5 bases. This CDR3 has 13 amino acids. V shed 0 bases and J shed 6 bases, with 8 bases lying between them. The V gene's germline CDR1 is LNHDA and CDR2 SQIVND (reference sequence). Here the CDR3 reads CASSIDPGKTQYF. As DNA, the CDR3 is TGTGCCAGTAGTATAGATCCAGGGAAGACCCAGTACTTC.

The chain employs TRBV28 and TRBJ1-5; D unresolved. The CDR3 consists of 12 residues. Germline V CDR1 and CDR2: MDHEN, SYDVKM. V lost 8 bases, J lost 7 bases, and 12 bases lay in between. The CDR3 DNA follows: TGTGCCAGCGACCCCCGGGGACAGCCCCAGCATTTT. It codes for CASDPRGQPQHF.

This clonotype has ten or more counts. The CDR3 is CASSPRSESYEQYF. CDR3 coding DNA: TGTGCCAGCTCACCACGGTCAGAAAGCTACGAGCAGTACTTC. The chain combines TRBV18 with TRBJ2-7; unclear D gene. The CDR3 is 14 amino acids. V lost 1 base to trimming and J lost 3 bases, with 10 bases between them. Germline lookup yields CDR1 KGHSH and CDR2 LQKENI.

This clonotype was seen many times. This chain uses TRBV30 with TRBJ2-2; D gene unclear. CDR1 and CDR2 (germline): GTSNPN, SVGIG (reference sequence). This CDR3 spans 14 amino acids. V lost 0 bases to trimming and J lost 1 base, with 6 bases between them. CDR3 coding DNA: TGTGCCTGGAGTGTAGCGCTGAACACCGGGGAGCTGTTTTTT. It translates to CAWSVALNTGELFF.

The gene calls are TRBV12-3 or TRBV12-4 and TRBJ1-2; D call uncertain. CDR3 length equals 12 residues. Trimming removed 7 bases from V and 8 bases from J, with 14 bases in between. CDR3 residues: CASNLGGIGYTF. CDR3 DNA sequence: TGTGCCAGCAATCTTGGAGGGATCGGCTACACCTTC.

Ten or more counts support this clonotype. The rearrangement links TRBV29-1 to TRBJ2-5; possible D gene TRBD1, 5 bases. Germline lookup yields CDR1 SQVTM and CDR2 ANQGSEA. The CDR3 runs 16 residues. V lost 6 bases and J lost 1, with 21 bases in between. The DNA for the CDR3 is TGCAGCGTATTAGGGGTAGCCGGCCTACTCCAAGAGACCCAGTACTTC. This gives the protein CSVLGVAGLLQETQYF.

This clonotype has a count of ten or more. CDR3 bases: TGTGCCAGCTCACAAGGGACAGGGGGAGGGGAGCAGTACTTC. This translates into CASSQGTGGGEQYF. The chain joins TRBV27 to TRBJ2-7; TRBD1 agrees at 11 bases. The germline gives CDR1 MNHEY, CDR2 SMNVEV (reference sequence). V lost 8 bases and J lost 7; bases outside the gene matches: 10. The CDR3 is made up of 14 amino acids.

For this clonotype: Being one base from a much bigger clone, this may be a read error. This CDR3 is missing its conserved last phenylalanine or tryptophan, likely due to a read error. The V gene is TRBV10-3, the J gene TRBJ1-3, with TRBD1 matching 7 bases. V lost 6 bases and J lost 3; bases outside the gene matches: 8. This CDR3 is built from 15 residues. Germline V lookup: CDR1 ENHRY, CDR2 SYGVKD. CDR3 coding DNA: TGTGCCATCAGCCTCAGACAGGGAAATGGAAACACCATATATCTT. As protein: CAISLRQGNGNTIYL.

V and J are TRBV19 and TRBJ1-2, with a possible D match to TRBD1 (6 bases). The CDR3 is made up of 13 amino acids. V lost 2 bases and J lost 8, with 12 bases in between. Per germline, CDR1 LNHDA and CDR2 SQIVND (reference sequence). The CDR3 protein is CASSIQGKDGYTF. The CDR3 bases are TGTGCCAGTAGTATACAGGGGAAAGACGGCTACACCTTC.

The chain uses TRBV6-1 and TRBJ1-2; no definite D call. Trimming removed 5 bases from V and 8 bases from J, with 15 bases in between. The CDR3 has 13 amino acids. Per the germline V gene, CDR1 is MNHNS and CDR2 is SASEGT. CDR3 residues: CASSMGITMGYTF. The CDR3 nucleotides are TGTGCCAGCAGTATGGGCATAACCATGGGCTACACCTTC.